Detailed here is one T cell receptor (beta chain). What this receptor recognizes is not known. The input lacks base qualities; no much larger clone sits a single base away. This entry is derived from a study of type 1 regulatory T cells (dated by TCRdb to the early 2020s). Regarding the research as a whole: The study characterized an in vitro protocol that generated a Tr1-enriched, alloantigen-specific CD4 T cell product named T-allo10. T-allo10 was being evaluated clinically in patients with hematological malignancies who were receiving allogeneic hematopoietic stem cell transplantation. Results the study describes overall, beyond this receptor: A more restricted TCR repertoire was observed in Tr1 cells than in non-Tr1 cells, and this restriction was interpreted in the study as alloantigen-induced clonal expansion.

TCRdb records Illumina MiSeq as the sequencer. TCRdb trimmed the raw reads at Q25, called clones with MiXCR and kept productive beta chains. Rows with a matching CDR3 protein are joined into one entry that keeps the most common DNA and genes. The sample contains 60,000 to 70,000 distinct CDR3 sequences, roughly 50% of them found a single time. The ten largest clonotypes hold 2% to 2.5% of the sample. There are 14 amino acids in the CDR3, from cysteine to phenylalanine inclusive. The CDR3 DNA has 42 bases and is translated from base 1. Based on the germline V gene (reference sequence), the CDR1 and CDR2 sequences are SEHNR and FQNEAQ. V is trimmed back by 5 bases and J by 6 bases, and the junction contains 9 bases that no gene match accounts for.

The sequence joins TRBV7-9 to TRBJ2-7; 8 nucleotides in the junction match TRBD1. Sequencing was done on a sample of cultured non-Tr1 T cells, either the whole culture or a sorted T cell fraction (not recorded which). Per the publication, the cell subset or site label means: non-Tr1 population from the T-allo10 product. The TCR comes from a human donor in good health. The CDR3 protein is CASSLRDRFSEQYF. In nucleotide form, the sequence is TGTGCCAGCAGCCTCCGGGACAGGTTTTCCGAGCAGTACTTC. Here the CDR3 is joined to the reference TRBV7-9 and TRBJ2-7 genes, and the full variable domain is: DTGVSQNPRHKITKRGQNVTFRCDPISEHNRLYWYRQTLGQGPEFLTYFQNEAQLEKSRLLSDRFSAERPKGSFSTLEIQRTEQGDSAMYLCASSLRDRFSEQYFGPGTRLTVT.